This T cell receptor beta chain emerged from a study of blood T cell repertoires in COVID-19. For the study at large: COVID-19 samples collected from the United States, Italy and Spain covered acute and convalescent phases. From T cells, B-cell-depleted T cells, or PBMCs came the material, which was cDNA or gDNA.

V was clipped by 2 bases and J by 4 bases; unmatched bases: 5. Germline CDR1 is ENHRY and CDR2 is SYGVKD. The CDR3 length is 15 residues. In the authors' workflow: Amplification from reference gene primers served as the basis for estimated nucleated cell counts. TCRdb keeps only in-frame clones here, not all; method: immunoSEQ multiplex PCR. V and J calls and clone size come straight from that table; D and trimming were deduced from the DNA. Seen here are approximately 130,000 clones, 70% to 90% observed once, and the top ten hold approximately 20%. Sequencing was done on a sample of peripheral blood. The chain recombines TRBV10-3 with TRBJ1-3; 7 bases map to TRBD1. The TCR was taken from a woman in her forties or fifties who had recovered from COVID-19. CDR3 in DNA: TGTGCCATCAGTGAGGACACAGGGGTAGGAAACACCATATATTTT. Protein sequence: CAISEDTGVGNTIYF.